This TCR beta chain was sequenced during a study of blood T cell repertoires in COVID-19. As for the study in general: The analysed material was cDNA or gDNA that came from T cells, B-cell-depleted T cells, or PBMCs.

Trimming took 2 bases from V and 3 from J; bases not matched to a gene: 2. This CDR3 comprises 15 residues. Germline values: CDR1 KGHDR, CDR2 SFDVKD. Assay used: immunoSEQ multiplex PCR; TCRdb lists only in-frame clones, some missing. Of some 290,000 clones listed, around 91% are singletons. Specimen: peripheral blood. V and J are TRBV24-1 and TRBJ1-1; 10 positions agree with TRBD1. This receptor was obtained from a woman aged 40-49 years with COVID-19, enrolled during active disease. This chain's CDR3 is CATSDSGTGDTEAFF. CDR3 DNA: TGTGCCACCAGTGATTCCGGGACAGGGGACACTGAAGCTTTCTTT.